The clone carrying this T cell receptor beta chain was seen just once. The data belong to a study of glioma-infiltrating T cells after dendritic cell vaccination. Input was 2 ug genomic DNA, or all available if less. Sequenced by immunoSEQ multiplex PCR; TCRdb stores in-frame clones only, minus some. The sample has 90,000 to 140,000 clones, nearly 90% seen once. Time point given: after dendritic cell vaccination, including at tumor progression/relapse. The CDR3 runs to 14 residues. Germline V gene lookup returns CDR1 MNHEY and CDR2 SVGAGI. V lost 8 bases to trimming and J lost 4 bases, with 14 bases between them.

The TCR originated in a human donor with glioblastoma. The genes are TRBV6-5 and TRBJ2-2, with D possibly matching TRBD1 (6 bases). The sequencing here drew on blood, taken after dendritic cell vaccination. DNA of the CDR3: TGTGCCAGCCGAACAGGGCCGGGCACCGGGGAGCTGTTTTTT. It specifies CASRTGPGTGELFF.